This T cell receptor beta chain was sequenced for a study of cytomegalovirus exposure and HLA in healthy donors. The study's findings and limits: Cytomegalovirus association was assigned to about 150 TCR beta chains. Judged likely to be a sequencing artifact was a cluster of highly shared sequence variants. Later analysis associated a missense DCLRE1C variant with TCR beta V- and J-gene trimming.

The primer mix had 60 Vbeta and 13 Jbeta primers. Sequencing used immunoSEQ multiplex PCR; TCRdb keeps in-frame clones, though not all of them. Here the sample spans 65,000 to 95,000 clones, around three quarters being singletons. In germline, CDR1 is MRHNA, CDR2 SNTAGT. The CDR3 is made up of 16 amino acids. V lost 6 bases and J 0 bases, leaving 12 bases between the germline ends. This clone was counted a few times. The antigen is undetermined. The chain combines TRBV6-4 with TRBJ2-6, with a weak D call TRBD1 (6 bases). Specimen: PBMCs. This clonotype was sampled from a man aged 25-45 years in good health and CMV-seronegative. For the CDR3, the DNA is TGTGCCAGCAGCTCGGACAGCCCCTCTGGGGCCAACGTCCTGACTTTC. Translation: CASSSDSPSGANVLTF.